The count of the clone carrying this T cell receptor (beta chain) is one. V lost 6 bases and J lost 4, with 16 bases in between. CDR3 length: 14 residues. Germline V CDR1 and CDR2: MDHEN, SYDVKM. The sample belongs to a study of PD-L1 blockade in urothelial cancer. Study at large: Once treatment had started, blood was analyzed at 3 weeks (second dose) and again at 6 weeks. The median number of T cells present in blood samples was around 150,000.

Sequencing was performed with immunoSEQ multiplex PCR; in TCRdb, only in-frame clones are kept and a portion is missing. This sample carries 70,000 or so clones, 85% to 90% of them seen once, and the ten largest clones take roughly 3.4%. The chain is built from TRBV28 and TRBJ2-7; D possibly corresponds to TRBD2 (6 bases). This receptor was identified in a man in his 60s with urothelial cancer. The material sequenced was PBMCs, taken around atezolizumab (anti-PD-L1) treatment. DNA of the CDR3: TGTGCCAGCAGCCCCGCCGGGACTTCTTACGAGCAGTACTTC. Residues: CASSPAGTSYEQYF.